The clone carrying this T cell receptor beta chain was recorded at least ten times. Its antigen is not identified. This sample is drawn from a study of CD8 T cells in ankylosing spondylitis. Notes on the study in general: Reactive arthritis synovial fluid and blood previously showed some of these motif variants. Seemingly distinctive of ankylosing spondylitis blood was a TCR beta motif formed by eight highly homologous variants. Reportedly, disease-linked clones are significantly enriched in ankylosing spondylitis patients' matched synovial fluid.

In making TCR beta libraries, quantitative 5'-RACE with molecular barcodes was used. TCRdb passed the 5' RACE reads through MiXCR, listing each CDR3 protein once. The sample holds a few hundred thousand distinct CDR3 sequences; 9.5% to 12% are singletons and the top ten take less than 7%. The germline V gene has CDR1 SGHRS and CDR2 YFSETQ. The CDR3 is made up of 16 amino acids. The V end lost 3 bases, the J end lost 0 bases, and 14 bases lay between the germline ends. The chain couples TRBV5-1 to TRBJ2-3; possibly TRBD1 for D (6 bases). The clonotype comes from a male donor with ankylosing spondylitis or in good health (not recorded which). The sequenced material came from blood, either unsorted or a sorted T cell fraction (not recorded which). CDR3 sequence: CASSSPQGASTDTQYF. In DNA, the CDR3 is TGCGCCAGCAGCTCGCCACAGGGTGCTAGCACAGATACGCAGTATTTT.